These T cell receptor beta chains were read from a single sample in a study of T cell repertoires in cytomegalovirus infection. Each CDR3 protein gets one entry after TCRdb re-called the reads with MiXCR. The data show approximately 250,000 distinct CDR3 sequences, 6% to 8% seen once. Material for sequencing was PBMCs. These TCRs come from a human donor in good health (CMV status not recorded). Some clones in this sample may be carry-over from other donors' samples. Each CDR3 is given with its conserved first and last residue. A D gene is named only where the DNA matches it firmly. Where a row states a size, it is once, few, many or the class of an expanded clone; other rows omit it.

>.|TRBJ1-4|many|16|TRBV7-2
TGTGCCAGCAGCTGGCGGGGACGGACAACTAATGAAAAACTGTTTTTT
CASSWRGRTTNEKLFF
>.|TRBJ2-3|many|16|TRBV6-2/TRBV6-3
TGTGCCAGCAGTTTCCTCGGCAGGGCGAGCACAGATACGCAGTATTTT
CASSFLGRASTDTQYF
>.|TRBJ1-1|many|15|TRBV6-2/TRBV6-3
TGTGCCAGCAGAAATACCAGGACGGCGAACACTGAAGCTTTCTTT
CASRNTRTANTEAFF
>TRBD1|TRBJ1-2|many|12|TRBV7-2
TGTGCCAGCAGCTCGACAGGGTTTGACTACACCTTC
CASSSTGFDYTF
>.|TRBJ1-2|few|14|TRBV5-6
TGTGCCAGCAGCCCTACCGGGACACCTTATGGCTACACCTTC
CASSPTGTPYGYTF
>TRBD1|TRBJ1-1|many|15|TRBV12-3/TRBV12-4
TGTGCCAGCAGTTTAGGGGGAGGGGGCTCTTCGGAAGCTTTCTTT
CASSLGGGGSSEAFF
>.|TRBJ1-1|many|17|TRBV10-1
TGCGCCAGCAGTGAGTCTAGGATATTGAGGAGGGGCACTGAAGCTTTCTTT
CASSESRILRRGTEAFF
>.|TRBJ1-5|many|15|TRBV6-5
TGTGCCAGCAGTTACTCTTGGGATAGCAATCAGCCCCAGCATTTT
CASSYSWDSNQPQHF
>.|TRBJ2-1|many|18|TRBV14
TGTGCCAGCAGCCAAGTGCTGGCAGGGTTCTCGATGGACAATGAGCAGTTCTTC
CASSQVLAGFSMDNEQFF
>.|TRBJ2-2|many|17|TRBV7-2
TGTGCCAGCAGCTTAGCCGACAGGTCCGCGAACACCGGGGAGCTGTTTTTT
CASSLADRSANTGELFF
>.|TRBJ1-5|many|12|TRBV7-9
TGTGCCAGCAGCTTGGAAGGGGTATCCCAGCATTTT
CASSLEGVSQHF
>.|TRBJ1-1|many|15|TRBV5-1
TGCGCCAGCAGCTTGGACTGGAATGAGTACACTGAAGCTTTCTTT
CASSLDWNEYTEAFF
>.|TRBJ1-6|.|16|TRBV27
TGTGCCAGCAGTTTTAGCCAGGGAGCCGCTAATTCACCCCTCCACTTT
CASSFSQGAANSPLHF
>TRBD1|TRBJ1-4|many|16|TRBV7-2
TGTGCCAGCAGCTTGACAGGGGGGATTCGAAATGAAAAACTGTTTTTT
CASSLTGGIRNEKLFF
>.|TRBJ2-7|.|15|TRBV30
TGTGCCTGGAGTAAAGGCCACTTCAGCTCCTACGAGCAGTACTTC
CAWSKGHFSSYEQYF
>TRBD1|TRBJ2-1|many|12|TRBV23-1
TGCGCCAGCAGTCACGACAGGGGGCCGGGGTTCTTC
CASSHDRGPGFF
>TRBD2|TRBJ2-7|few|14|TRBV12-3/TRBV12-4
TGTGCCAGCAGTTTGACTAGCGGTCCGGGCGAGCAGTACTTC
CASSLTSGPGEQYF
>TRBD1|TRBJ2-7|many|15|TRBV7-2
TGTGCCAGCAGCCTGAGACAGGGGCCCACCTACGAGCAGTACTTC
CASSLRQGPTYEQYF
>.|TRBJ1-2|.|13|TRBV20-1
TGCAGTGCCAAGCTCAATCCAAGCTATGGCTACACCTTC
CSAKLNPSYGYTF
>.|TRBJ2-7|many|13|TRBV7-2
TGTGCCAGCAGCTTACAACAGACCTACGAGCAGTACTTC
CASSLQQTYEQYF
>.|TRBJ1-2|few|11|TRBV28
TGTGCCAGCAATTGGGGCTCTGGCTACACCTTC
CASNWGSGYTF
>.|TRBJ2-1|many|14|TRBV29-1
TGCAGCGCCGAGGGGGTTGTGGGTAAAATTGAGCAGTTCTTC
CSAEGVVGKIEQFF
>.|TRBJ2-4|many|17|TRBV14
TGTGCCAGCAGCCCGGCGATGGCGGGGGCGGCAAAGAACATTCAGTACTTC
CASSPAMAGAAKNIQYF
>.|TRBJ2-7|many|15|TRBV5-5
TGTGCCAGCAGCTTCGGCTCAGGAGGAGTGGACGAGCAGTACTTC
CASSFGSGGVDEQYF
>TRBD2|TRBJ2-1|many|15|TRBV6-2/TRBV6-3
TGTGCCAGCAGTCGAAAACTAGCGGGAGACAATGAGCAGTTCTTC
CASSRKLAGDNEQFF
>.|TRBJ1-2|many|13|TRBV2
TGTGCCAGCAGTCTGGGGACGGGCGATGGCTACACCTTC
CASSLGTGDGYTF
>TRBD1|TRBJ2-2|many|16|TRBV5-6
TGTGCCAGCAGCATCCGGACAGGAGGAAGCACCGGGGAGCTGTTTTTT
CASSIRTGGSTGELFF
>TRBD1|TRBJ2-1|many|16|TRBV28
TGTGCAAAACAAACGCCAGTCAGGGGGAACTACAATGAGCAGTTCTTC
CAKQTPVRGNYNEQFF
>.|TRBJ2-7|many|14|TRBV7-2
TGTGCCAGCAGCCGTAAGGGACGCTCCTACGAGCAGTACTTC
CASSRKGRSYEQYF
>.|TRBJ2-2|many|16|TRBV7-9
TGTGCCAGCAGCTACCACAGGGCCCCGAACACCGGGGAGCTGTTTTTT
CASSYHRAPNTGELFF
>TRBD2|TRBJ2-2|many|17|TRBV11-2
TGTGCCAGCACCCTCCGGGGGGGGGGCGCGAACACCGGGGAGCTGTTTTTT
CASTLRGGGANTGELFF
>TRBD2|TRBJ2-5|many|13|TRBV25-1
TGTGCCAGCACCCTAGCGGACGAAGAGACCCAGTACTTC
CASTLADEETQYF
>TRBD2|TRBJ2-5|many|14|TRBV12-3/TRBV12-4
TGTGCCAGCAGTCCACTAGCGGGGGAAGAGACCCAGTACTTC
CASSPLAGEETQYF
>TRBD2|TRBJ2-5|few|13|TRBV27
TGTGCCAGCAGTTGGCGGGGGGGGGAGACCCAGTACTTC
CASSWRGGETQYF
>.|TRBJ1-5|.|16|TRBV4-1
TGCGCCAGCAGCCTCTTGAGGACTGGGAGCAATCAGCCCCAGCATTTT
CASSLLRTGSNQPQHF
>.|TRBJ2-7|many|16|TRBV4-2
TGTGCCAGCAGCCAAGGTGGACAGACGTCCTCCTACGAGCAGTACTTC
CASSQGGQTSSYEQYF
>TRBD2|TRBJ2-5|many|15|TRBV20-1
TGCAGTGCTAGCACTAGCGGGGGTTACCAAGAGACCCAGTACTTC
CSASTSGGYQETQYF
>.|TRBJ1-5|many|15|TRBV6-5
TGTGCCAGCAGTTACGCCAGGGGCAGCAATCAGCCCCAGCATTTT
CASSYARGSNQPQHF
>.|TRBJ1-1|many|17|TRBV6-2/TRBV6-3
TGTGCCAGCAGTTCCCTCCTTGTGGGGCGAACAAACACTGAAGCTTTCTTT
CASSSLLVGRTNTEAFF
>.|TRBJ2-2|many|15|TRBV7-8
TGTGCCAGCAGCTTACCGGGGGGCCTTGGCGGGGAGCTGTTTTTT
CASSLPGGLGGELFF
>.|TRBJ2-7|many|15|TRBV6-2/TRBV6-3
TGTGCCAGCACGCTGGGACATTCTACCTCCTACGAGCAGTACTTC
CASTLGHSTSYEQYF
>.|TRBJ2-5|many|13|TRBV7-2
TGTGCCAGCAGCTTAGGTTCCCAAGAGACCCAGTACTTC
CASSLGSQETQYF
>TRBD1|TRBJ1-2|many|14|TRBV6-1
TGTGCCAGCAGCCGGCAACAGGGGAGATACGGCTACACCTTC
CASSRQQGRYGYTF
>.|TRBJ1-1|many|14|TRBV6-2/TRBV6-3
TGTGCCAGCGGCGGCTTACCTATGAACACTGAAGCTTTCTTT
CASGGLPMNTEAFF
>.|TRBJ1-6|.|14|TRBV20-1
TGCAGTCCAAAAGGATCGCTGGATAATTCACCCCTCCACTTT
CSPKGSLDNSPLHF
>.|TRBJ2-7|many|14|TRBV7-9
TGTGCCAGCAGCCCTGGACAGCTACCCCACGAGCAGTACTTC
CASSPGQLPHEQYF
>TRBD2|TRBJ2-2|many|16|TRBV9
TGTGCCAGCAGCGAGGGACTAGCGGTTAACACCGGGGAGCTGTTTTTT
CASSEGLAVNTGELFF
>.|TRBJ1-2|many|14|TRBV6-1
TGTGCCAGCAATCCCTCCCGCGGGCAGCAAGGCTACACCTTC
CASNPSRGQQGYTF
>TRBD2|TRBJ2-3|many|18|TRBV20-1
TGCAGTGCTAGGCCCCCCGGCCCGGGGGGGAAACTCACAGATACGCAGTATTTT
CSARPPGPGGKLTDTQYF
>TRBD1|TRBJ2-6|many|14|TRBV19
TGTGCCAGCCGGGAGACAGGGGGCTCCAACGTCCTGACTTTC
CASRETGGSNVLTF
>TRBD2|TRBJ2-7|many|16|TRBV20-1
TGCAGTGCTTTAGTCGCCAAGCGGGGGACGACCTACGAGCAGTACTTC
CSALVAKRGTTYEQYF
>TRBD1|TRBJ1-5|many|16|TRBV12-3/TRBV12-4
TGTGCCAGCAGTCGGACAGGGATGGCTAGCAATCAGCCCCAGCATTTT
CASSRTGMASNQPQHF
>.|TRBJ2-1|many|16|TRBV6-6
TGTGCCAGCAGGCCCCTGGGCGGGGGCCCCCTCAATGAGCAGTTCTTC
CASRPLGGGPLNEQFF
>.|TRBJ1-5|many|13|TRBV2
TGTGCCAGCAGGGGGGATAGCAATCAGCCCCAGCATTTT
CASRGDSNQPQHF
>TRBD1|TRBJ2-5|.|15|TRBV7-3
TGTGCCAGCAGCTCGGGACAGGGGTCGGTAGAGACCCAGTACTTC
CASSSGQGSVETQYF
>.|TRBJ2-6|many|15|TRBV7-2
TGTGCCAGCAGCTTCTGGAGGGAGGGGGCCAACGTCCTGACTTTC
CASSFWREGANVLTF
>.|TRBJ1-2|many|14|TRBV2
TGTGCCAGCGGGCAGGACCTAACTAACTATGGCTACACCTTC
CASGQDLTNYGYTF